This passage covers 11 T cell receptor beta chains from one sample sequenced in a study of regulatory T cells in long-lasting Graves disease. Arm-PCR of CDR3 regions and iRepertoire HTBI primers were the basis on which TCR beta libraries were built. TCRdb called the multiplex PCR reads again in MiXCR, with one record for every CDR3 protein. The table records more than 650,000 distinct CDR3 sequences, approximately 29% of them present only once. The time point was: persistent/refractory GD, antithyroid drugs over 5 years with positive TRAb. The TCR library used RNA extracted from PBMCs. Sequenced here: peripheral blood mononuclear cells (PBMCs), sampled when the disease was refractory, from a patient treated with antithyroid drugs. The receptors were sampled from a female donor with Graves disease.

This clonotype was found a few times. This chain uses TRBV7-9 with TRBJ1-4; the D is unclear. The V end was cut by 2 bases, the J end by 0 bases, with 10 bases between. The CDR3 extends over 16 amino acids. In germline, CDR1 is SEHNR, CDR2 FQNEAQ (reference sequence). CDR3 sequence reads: CASSLSSGTTNEKLFF. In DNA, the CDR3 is TGTGCCAGCAGCTTATCTTCGGGAACAACTAATGAAAAACTGTTTTTT.

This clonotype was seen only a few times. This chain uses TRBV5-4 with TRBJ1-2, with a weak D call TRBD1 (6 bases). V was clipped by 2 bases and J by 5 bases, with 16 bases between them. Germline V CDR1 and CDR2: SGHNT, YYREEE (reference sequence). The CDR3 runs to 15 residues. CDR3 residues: CASSLAGGRTYGYTF. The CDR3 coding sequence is TGTGCCAGCAGCTTAGCTGGGGGGCGGACGTATGGCTACACCTTC.

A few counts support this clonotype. The CDR3 loop reads CASSEDDRSGNQPQHF. The CDR3 DNA reads as TGTGCCAGCAGTGAAGACGACAGGTCTGGTAATCAGCCCCAGCATTTT. The chain couples TRBV2 to TRBJ1-5; possible D gene TRBD1, 6 bases. Germline assignment: CDR1 SNHLY and CDR2 FYNNEI. Trimming stripped 1 base from V and 4 bases from J, with 14 bases between. This CDR3 comprises 16 residues.

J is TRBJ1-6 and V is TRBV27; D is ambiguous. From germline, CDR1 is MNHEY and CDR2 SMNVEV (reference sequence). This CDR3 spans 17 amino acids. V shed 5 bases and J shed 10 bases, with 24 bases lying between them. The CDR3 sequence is CASSPSPTGRSNSPLHF. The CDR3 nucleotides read TGTGCCAGCAGTCCCTCCCCAACGGGCAGGAGTAACTCACCCCTCCACTTT.

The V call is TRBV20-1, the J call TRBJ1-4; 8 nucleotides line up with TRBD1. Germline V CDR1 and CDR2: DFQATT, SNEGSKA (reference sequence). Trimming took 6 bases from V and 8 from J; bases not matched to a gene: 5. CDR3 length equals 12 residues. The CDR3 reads CSASDRGEKLFF. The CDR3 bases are TGCAGTGCATCCGACAGGGGAGAAAAACTGTTTTTT.

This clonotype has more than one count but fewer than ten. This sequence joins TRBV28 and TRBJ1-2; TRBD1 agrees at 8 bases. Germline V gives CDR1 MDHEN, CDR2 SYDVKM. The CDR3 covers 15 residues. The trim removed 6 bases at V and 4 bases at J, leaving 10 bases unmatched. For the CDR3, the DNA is TGTGCCAGCAGCCCAATGACAGGGGCCAGCTATGGCTACACCTTC. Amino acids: CASSPMTGASYGYTF.

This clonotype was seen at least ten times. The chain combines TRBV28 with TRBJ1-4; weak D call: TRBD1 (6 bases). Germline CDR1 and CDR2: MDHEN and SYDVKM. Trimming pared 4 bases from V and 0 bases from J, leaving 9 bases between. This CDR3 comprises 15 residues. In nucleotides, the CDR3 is TGTGCCAGCAGTTCCTCAGGGGCAACTAATGAAAAACTGTTTTTT. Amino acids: CASSSSGATNEKLFF. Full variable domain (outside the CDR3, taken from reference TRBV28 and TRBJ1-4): DVKVTQSSRYLVKRTGEKVFLECVQDMDHENMFWYRQDPGLGLRLIYFSYDVKMKEKGDIPEGYSVSREKKERFSLILESASTNQTSMYLCASSSSGATNEKLFFGSGTQLSVL.

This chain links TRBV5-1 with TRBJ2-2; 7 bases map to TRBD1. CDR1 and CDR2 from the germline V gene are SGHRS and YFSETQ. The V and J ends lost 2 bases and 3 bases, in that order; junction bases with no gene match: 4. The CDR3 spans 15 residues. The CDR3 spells CASSFYDRDTGELFF. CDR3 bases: TGCGCCAGCAGCTTCTACGACAGGGACACCGGGGAGCTGTTTTTT.

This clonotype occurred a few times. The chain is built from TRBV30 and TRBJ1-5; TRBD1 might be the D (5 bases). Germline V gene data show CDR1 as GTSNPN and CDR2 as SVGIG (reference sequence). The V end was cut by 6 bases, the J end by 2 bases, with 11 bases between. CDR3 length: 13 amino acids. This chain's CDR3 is CACGSRGNQPQHF. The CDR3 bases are TGTGCCTGTGGTTCCAGGGGCAATCAGCCCCAGCATTTT.

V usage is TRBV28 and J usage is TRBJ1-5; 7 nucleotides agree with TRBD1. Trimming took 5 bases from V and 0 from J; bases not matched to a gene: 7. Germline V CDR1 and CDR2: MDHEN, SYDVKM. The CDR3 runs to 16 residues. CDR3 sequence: CASSLETGNSNQPQHF. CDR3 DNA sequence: TGTGCCAGCAGTCTAGAGACAGGGAATAGCAATCAGCCCCAGCATTTT.

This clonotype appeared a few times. CDR3 DNA: TGTGCCAGCAGCCAAGTCGCAGACTACTATGGCTACACCTTC. This translates into CASSQVADYYGYTF. This chain connects TRBV3-1 to TRBJ1-2; unclear D gene. V was cut by 1 base and J by 3 bases, with 9 bases left in between. The CDR3 has 14 residues. CDR1 LGHDT and CDR2 YNNKEL come from the germline V gene (reference sequence).